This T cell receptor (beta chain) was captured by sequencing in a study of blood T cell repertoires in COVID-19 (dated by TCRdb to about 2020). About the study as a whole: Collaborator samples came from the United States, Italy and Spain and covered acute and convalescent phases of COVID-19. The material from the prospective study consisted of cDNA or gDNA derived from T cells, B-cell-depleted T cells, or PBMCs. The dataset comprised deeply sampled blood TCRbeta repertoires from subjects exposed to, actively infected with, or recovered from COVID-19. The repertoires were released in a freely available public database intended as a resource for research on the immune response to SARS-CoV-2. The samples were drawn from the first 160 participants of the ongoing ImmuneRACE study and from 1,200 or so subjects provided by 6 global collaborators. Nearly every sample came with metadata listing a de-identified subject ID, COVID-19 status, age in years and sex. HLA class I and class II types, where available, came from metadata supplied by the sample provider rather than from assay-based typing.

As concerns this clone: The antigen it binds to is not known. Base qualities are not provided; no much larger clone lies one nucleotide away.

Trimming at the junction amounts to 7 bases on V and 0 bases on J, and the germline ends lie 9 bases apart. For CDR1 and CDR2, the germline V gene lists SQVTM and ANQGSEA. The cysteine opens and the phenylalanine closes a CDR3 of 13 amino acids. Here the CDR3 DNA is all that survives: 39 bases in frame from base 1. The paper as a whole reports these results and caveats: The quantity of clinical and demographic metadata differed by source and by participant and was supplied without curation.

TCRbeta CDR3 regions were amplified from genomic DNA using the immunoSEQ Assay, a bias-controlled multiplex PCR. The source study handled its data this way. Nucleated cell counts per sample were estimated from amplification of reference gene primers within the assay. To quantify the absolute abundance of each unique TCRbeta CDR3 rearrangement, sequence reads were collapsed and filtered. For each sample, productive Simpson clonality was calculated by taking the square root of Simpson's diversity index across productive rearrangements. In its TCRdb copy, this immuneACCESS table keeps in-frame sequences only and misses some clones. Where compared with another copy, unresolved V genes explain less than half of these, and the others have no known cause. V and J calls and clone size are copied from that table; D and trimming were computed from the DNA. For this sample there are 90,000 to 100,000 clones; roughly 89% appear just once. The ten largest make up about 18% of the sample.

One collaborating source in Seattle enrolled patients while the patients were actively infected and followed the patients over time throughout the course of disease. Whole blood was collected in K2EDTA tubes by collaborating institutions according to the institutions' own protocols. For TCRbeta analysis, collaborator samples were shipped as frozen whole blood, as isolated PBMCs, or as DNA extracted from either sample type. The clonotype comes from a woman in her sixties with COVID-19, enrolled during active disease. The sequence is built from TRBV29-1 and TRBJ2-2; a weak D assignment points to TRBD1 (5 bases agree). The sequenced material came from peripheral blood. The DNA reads TGCAGCGGGACACTCCCGAACACCGGGGAGCTGTTTTTT. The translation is CSGTLPNTGELFF.